The next 25 T cell receptor beta chains were all read from a single sample in a study of neurological immune-mediated disorders. TCRdb redid the calling of the 5' RACE reads with MiXCR, one entry per CDR3 protein. The sample contains roughly 50,000 distinct CDR3 sequences, about 13% of which appear only once. Sequencing was done on a sample of PBMCs. Receptors originate from a woman aged 55 to 70 with HTLV-1-associated myelopathy (HAM/TSP).

The sample holds many counts of this clonotype. The V gene is TRBV20-1, the J gene TRBJ2-3; TRBD2 is a possible D gene (5 bases). The CDR3 has 15 residues. V lost 4 bases and J lost 1, with 15 bases in between. The germline CDR1 and CDR2 sequences are DFQATT and SNEGSKA (reference sequence). CDR3 sequence: CSATSSSRGTDTQYF. The DNA of the CDR3 is TGCAGTGCTACCTCTAGCAGTAGGGGCACAGATACGCAGTATTTT.

This clonotype was observed many times. This chain connects TRBV10-3 to TRBJ2-3; 7 bases align to TRBD1. The junction had 23 bases not matched to a gene; V was cut back by 10 bases and J by 4 bases. Germline V lookup: CDR1 ENHRY, CDR2 SYGVKD. This CDR3 has 18 residues. The CDR3 region has the DNA TGTGCCACTACCGAGGGAACAGGGGTGGGCCGTGAAGCAGATACGCAGTATTTT. Amino acid sequence: CATTEGTGVGREADTQYF.

This clonotype occurred many times. The genes are TRBV6-1 and TRBJ1-6; 7 nucleotides line up with TRBD1. V trimming: 6 bases; J trimming: 6 bases; junction bases outside the gene matches: 2. Germline V gives CDR1 MNHNS, CDR2 SASEGT. The CDR3 runs 13 residues. The CDR3: CASRTGINSPLHF. As DNA, the CDR3 is TGTGCCAGCAGGACAGGGATTAATTCACCCCTCCACTTT.

This clonotype has a single count. The chain links TRBV4-1 to TRBJ1-5, with 10 bases aligning to TRBD1. Germline CDR1 MGHRA, CDR2 YSYEKL. The CDR3 runs to 19 residues. V shed 6 bases and J 5 bases; nucleotides not matched to a gene: 19. The CDR3 DNA reads as TGCGCCAGCAGAAACCCCGGGACAGGGGTCCTTCCTCTAGATCAGCCCCAGCATTTT. As protein: CASRNPGTGVLPLDQPQHF.

This clonotype was seen repeatedly, ten times or more. This chain joins TRBV5-1 and TRBJ2-7; D gene unclear. The CDR3 runs to 14 residues. Trimming stripped 0 bases from V and 3 bases from J, with 10 bases between. Germline CDR1 and CDR2: SGHRS and YFSETQ. The CDR3 sequence: CASSLERAGYEQYF. The CDR3 DNA reads TGCGCCAGCAGCTTGGAAAGGGCTGGCTACGAGCAGTACTTC.

This clonotype was recorded at least ten times. The chain is built from TRBV6-5 and TRBJ2-1; 7 positions agree with TRBD2. V was clipped by 5 bases and J by 4 bases; unmatched bases: 8. The CDR3 totals 15 residues. In germline, CDR1 is MNHEY, CDR2 SVGAGI. The CDR3 spells CASSPFAGAYNEQFF. As DNA, the CDR3 is TGTGCCAGCAGTCCCTTCGCGGGAGCATACAATGAGCAGTTCTTC.

This clonotype was detected ten times or more. The gene calls are TRBV20-1 and TRBJ2-2; D is uncertain. Trimming removed 5 bases at V and 7 bases at J, with 17 bases between. Germline V gene data show CDR1 as DFQATT and CDR2 as SNEGSKA (reference sequence). This CDR3 has 14 amino acids. Here the CDR3 reads CSAPGLESNGELFF. In nucleotides, the CDR3 is TGCAGTGCTCCAGGCCTAGAATCCAACGGGGAGCTGTTTTTT.

This clonotype was observed a few times. V gene TRBV27 combines with J gene TRBJ2-7, with 8 positions matching TRBD2. V was pared by 8 bases and J by 2 bases, with 8 bases of the junction left unmatched. The CDR3 length is 14 residues. The germline V gene has CDR1 MNHEY and CDR2 SMNVEV (reference sequence). The CDR3 loop is CASRGGSGPYEQYF. CDR3 nucleotide sequence: TGTGCCAGCCGGGGGGGGAGCGGCCCCTACGAGCAGTACTTC.

This clonotype was recorded many times. This chain joins TRBV11-2 and TRBJ2-1; D is unclear. Between the trimmed V and J ends, which lost 3 bases and 2 bases, there was a span of 11 bases. The CDR3 is made up of 15 amino acids. Germline-derived CDR1 and CDR2 are SGHAT and FQNNGV. CDR3 amino acids: CASSLGTFAYNEQFF. The CDR3 DNA reads as TGTGCCAGCAGCTTGGGTACCTTTGCCTACAATGAGCAGTTCTTC.

The rearrangement links TRBV5-1 to TRBJ1-5; D may be TRBD1 (6 bases). Between the trimmed V and J ends, which lost 4 bases and 4 bases, there was a span of 12 bases. CDR1 is SGHRS and CDR2 is YFSETQ in the germline V gene. The CDR3 consists of 14 residues. The CDR3 sequence: CASSPDSMNQPQHF. The CDR3 DNA is TGCGCCAGCAGCCCGGACAGCATGAATCAGCCCCAGCATTTT. Full variable domain (missing parts from reference TRBV5-1 and TRBJ1-5): KAGVTQTPRYLIKTRGQQVTLSCSPISGHRSVSWYQQTPGQGLQFLFEYFSETQRNKGNFPGRFSGRQFSNSRSEMNVSTLELGDSALYLCASSPDSMNQPQHFGDGTRLSIL.

This clonotype was seen at least ten times. This rearrangement joins TRBV6-5 to TRBJ1-6; 9 nucleotides match TRBD1. CDR3 length equals 14 residues. Germline V gene data show CDR1 as MNHEY and CDR2 as SVGAGI. J lost 7 bases, V lost 5 bases, and 3 bases had no gene match. The CDR3 DNA is TGTGCCAGCAGTCGGACAGGGGAAAATTCACCCCTCCACTTT. The encoded protein is CASSRTGENSPLHF.

This clonotype was observed many times. J is TRBJ2-6 and V is TRBV5-1; TRBD1 agrees at 10 bases. Germline lookup yields CDR1 SGHRS and CDR2 YFSETQ. The CDR3 spans 18 residues. After removal of 0 bases from V and 1 base from J, the junction contained 4 bases not matched to a gene. CDR3 loop: CASSLGDRGQSGANVLTF. The CDR3 region has the DNA TGCGCCAGCAGCTTGGGCGACAGGGGGCAATCTGGGGCCAACGTCCTGACTTTC.

V is TRBV29-1 and J is TRBJ2-3; 7 bases are a match to TRBD1. Germline CDR1 is SQVTM and CDR2 is ANQGSEA. This CDR3 comprises 13 residues. After removal of 6 bases from V and 2 bases from J, the junction contained 5 bases not matched to a gene. The CDR3 sequence: CSVSQGVTDTQYF. For the CDR3, the DNA is TGCAGCGTCTCTCAGGGGGTCACAGATACGCAGTATTTT.

This clonotype was observed many times. The chain has TRBV29-1 and TRBJ2-5; 9 bases line up with TRBD1. Germline CDR1 is SQVTM and CDR2 is ANQGSEA. The CDR3 spans 14 residues. J was trimmed by 2 bases and V by 5 bases; bases with no gene match: 6. The CDR3 DNA reads as TGCAGCGTTATAACAGGGGGCCCACAAGAGACCCAGTACTTC. Its translation: CSVITGGPQETQYF.

This clonotype has a count of ten or more. V is TRBV5-6 and J is TRBJ2-2; D not resolved. V was shortened by 0 bases and J by 0 bases, with 6 bases between the two germline ends. The germline V gene has CDR1 SGHDT and CDR2 YYEEEE. The CDR3 is 15 amino acids. CDR3 bases: TGTGCCAGCAGCTTGGTTCCCGCGAACACCGGGGAGCTGTTTTTT. This sequence encodes CASSLVPANTGELFF.

This chain connects TRBV29-1 to TRBJ1-2; the D gene is possibly TRBD1 (6 bases). In germline, CDR1 is SQVTM, CDR2 ANQGSEA. V lost 0 bases to trimming and J lost 6 bases, with 17 bases between them. This CDR3 region has 15 residues. In DNA, the CDR3 is TGCAGCGTTGAAGATGCGGGCAGGGGAGTAAATGGCTACACCTTC. Protein product: CSVEDAGRGVNGYTF.

Ten or more counts support this clonotype. This chain connects TRBV28 to TRBJ2-5, with D perhaps matching TRBD2 (7 bases). Germline values: CDR1 MDHEN, CDR2 SYDVKM. Deletions cut 6 bases from V and 1 base from J, with 15 bases between. The CDR3 loop spans 15 amino acids. In DNA, the CDR3 is TGTGCCAGCAGCTCATCCGGGGGGCCCCAAGAGACCCAGTACTTC. It translates to CASSSSGGPQETQYF.

This clonotype was seen a handful of times. The V gene is TRBV18, the J gene TRBJ1-3; 8 nucleotides agree with TRBD1. V shed 3 bases, J shed 1 base, and the junction held 5 bases outside the gene matches. CDR3 length: 16 amino acids. CDR1 KGHSH and CDR2 LQKENI come from the germline V gene. This CDR3 reads CASSPSGGRSGNTIYF. The CDR3 DNA reads as TGTGCCAGCTCACCGTCAGGGGGCAGATCTGGAAACACCATATATTTT.

This clonotype has just a few counts. The rearrangement links TRBV20-1 to TRBJ2-5; possibly TRBD1 or TRBD2 for D (5 bases each). CDR1 DFQATT and CDR2 SNEGSKA come from the germline V gene (reference sequence). The CDR3 sequence is 16 residues long. The V end lost 6 bases, the J end lost 1 base, and 21 bases lay between the germline ends. CDR3 region: CSATEAGAGLQETQYF. The CDR3, as DNA: TGCAGTGCCACGGAGGCCGGGGCGGGCCTCCAAGAGACCCAGTACTTC.

In its sample, this clonotype was seen a few times. V and J are TRBV6-5 and TRBJ2-7; D possibly corresponds to TRBD1 (6 bases). This CDR3 is built from 14 residues. The germline V gene has CDR1 MNHEY and CDR2 SVGAGI. V was trimmed by 6 bases and J by 7 bases, leaving 19 bases between them. The CDR3 loop reads CASRLTGTAGEQYF. As DNA, the CDR3 is TGTGCCAGCAGACTAACAGGGACCGCAGGGGAGCAGTACTTC.

This clonotype was observed at least ten times. The chain recombines TRBV9 with TRBJ2-5, with TRBD1 matching 8 bases. V dropped 4 bases and J dropped 7; count of bases not matched to a gene: 9. Germline CDR1 reads SGDLS; CDR2 reads YYNGEE. The CDR3 covers 14 residues. CDR3 nucleotides: TGTGCCAGCAGCACTGGACAGGGCCGGGGGACCCAGTACTTC. This gives the protein CASSTGQGRGTQYF.

This clonotype showed up just a few times. The CDR3 here is CASSYSAGGLMAKNIQYF. CDR3 DNA sequence: TGTGCCAGCAGTTACTCGGCAGGGGGCCTGATGGCCAAAAACATTCAGTACTTC. The rearrangement joins TRBV6-5 to TRBJ2-4; 8 bases are a match to TRBD1. Germline V CDR1 and CDR2: MNHEY, SVGAGI. The CDR3 has 18 amino acids. Losses at the gene ends were 0 bases for V and 1 base for J; bases not matched to a gene: 8.

This clonotype has ten or more counts. The chain is built from TRBV28 and TRBJ2-2; tentative D call: TRBD1 (5 bases). Germline V gene lookup returns CDR1 MDHEN and CDR2 SYDVKM. The CDR3 runs 17 residues. The V end was cut by 8 bases, the J end by 3 bases, with 22 bases between. The CDR3, as DNA: TGTGCCAGCCCTAACGGAATAGGCAGGGCGGACACCGGGGAGCTGTTTTTT. It specifies CASPNGIGRADTGELFF.

This clonotype was seen many times. The chain recombines TRBV5-1 with TRBJ2-1, with 12 bases aligning to TRBD2. Germline CDR1 SGHRS, CDR2 YFSETQ. Germline trimming cut 4 bases from V and 8 bases from J; bases unmatched to any gene: 10. The CDR3 has 16 amino acids. The CDR3 spells CASSIRLAGALDEQFF. Here the CDR3 DNA reads TGCGCCAGCAGCATCCGACTAGCGGGAGCCCTAGATGAGCAGTTCTTC.

Ten or more counts support this clonotype. This rearrangement joins TRBV29-1 to TRBJ2-7; TRBD2 aligns across 7 bases. Per the germline V gene, CDR1 is SQVTM and CDR2 is ANQGSEA. With V trimmed by 2 bases and J by 6 bases, 7 bases remained unmatched. The CDR3 consists of 13 residues. Here the CDR3 reads CSVERGLLGEQYF. CDR3 DNA: TGCAGCGTTGAAAGGGGACTATTGGGCGAGCAGTACTTC.